This T cell receptor (beta chain) is from a study of blood T cell repertoires in COVID-19. Study as a whole: Samples of COVID-19 (acute and convalescent) were obtained from the United States, Italy and Spain.

Per the original methods: The authors estimated nucleated cell counts from reference gene primer amplification. The assay was immunoSEQ multiplex PCR, and TCRdb's table has in-frame clones only and misses some. V and J calls and clone size are those listed in that table; D and trimming were worked out from the DNA. The sample holds 200,000 to 250,000 clones; 80% to 85% are singletons and the top ten take roughly 5.1%. V shed 7 bases and J 7 bases; nucleotides not matched to a gene: 12. CDR1 and CDR2 from the germline V gene are MDHEN and SYDVKM. The CDR3 is made up of 15 amino acids. Seattle participants joined during active infection and were tracked over time. This clone has a single count.

Sequencing input: peripheral blood. The genes are TRBV28 and TRBJ2-2; 7 bases map to TRBD2. The sequence was obtained from a woman aged 65 to 85 with COVID-19, enrolled during active disease. In nucleotides, the CDR3 is TGTGCCAGCACTAGCGGACTACTGGGGAGCGGGGAGCTGTTTTTT. Translating it yields CASTSGLLGSGELFF. Complete variable domain (other parts from reference TRBV28 and TRBJ2-2): DVKVTQSSRYLVKRTGEKVFLECVQDMDHENMFWYRQDPGLGLRLIYFSYDVKMKEKGDIPEGYSVSREKKERFSLILESASTNQTSMYLCASTSGLLGSGELFFGEGSRLTVL.